These 22 T cell receptor beta chains originate from one sample sequenced in a study of T cell responses to AZD1222 COVID-19 vaccine. Clones were read by immunoSEQ multiplex PCR, and TCRdb kept only the in-frame ones, dropping some. The profile shows about 150,000 clones, around 92% of them singletons. This sample comprised peripheral blood, obtained 28 days after the second AZD1222 dose. The source is an adult who received the AZD1222 COVID-19 vaccine.

V is TRBV28 and J is TRBJ1-5, with D possibly being TRBD1 (5 bases). The CDR3 has 15 amino acids. In germline, CDR1 is MDHEN, CDR2 SYDVKM. Trimming took off 2 bases at V and 6 bases at J, with 14 bases between the two ends. The CDR3, as DNA: TGTGCCAGCAGTTTAGAAGGGGTAAGCGCTCAGCCCCAGCATTTT. As protein: CASSLEGVSAQPQHF.

The chain has TRBV11-2 and TRBJ2-5; unclear D gene. Trimming removed 4 bases from V and 5 bases from J, with 11 bases in between. The V gene's germline CDR1 is SGHAT and CDR2 FQNNGV. The CDR3 loop spans 13 amino acids. The CDR3 DNA follows: TGTGCCAGCAGCTCTACCGCTTCCGAGACCCAGTACTTC. Residues: CASSSTASETQYF.

V and J are TRBV7-3 and TRBJ1-5, with D possibly TRBD1 on 6 matching bases. The CDR3 totals 15 residues. V lost 6 bases, J lost 4 bases, and 16 bases lay in between. From germline, CDR1 is SGHTA and CDR2 FQGTGA. The CDR3 DNA is TGTGCCAGCAGTAAGGGGGGATTACTGAATCAGCCCCAGCATTTT. It specifies CASSKGGLLNQPQHF.

The chain joins TRBV6-2 or TRBV6-3 to TRBJ1-5; 8 nucleotides match TRBD1. Per germline, CDR1 MNHEY and CDR2 SVGEGT. The CDR3 length is 16 residues. With 2 bases clipped from V and 4 bases from J, the junction kept 7 bases outside the gene matches. The CDR3 loop is CASSYLGQGLNQPQHF. DNA for the CDR3: TGTGCCAGCAGTTACCTCGGACAGGGACTGAATCAGCCCCAGCATTTT.

This chain uses TRBV28 with TRBJ1-4, with TRBD1 matching over 9 bases. The CDR3 extends over 16 amino acids. With 4 bases clipped from V and 7 bases from J, the junction kept 10 bases outside the gene matches. Germline CDR1 reads MDHEN; CDR2 reads SYDVKM. As DNA, the CDR3 is TGTGCCAGCAGTTCTCTACAGGGGGCAGTCGGTGAAAAACTGTTTTTT. Translating gives CASSSLQGAVGEKLFF.

CDR3 sequence (DNA): TGTGCCAGCAGCCAAGGACGGATGGGTTCACCCCTCCACTTT. Translation: CASSQGRMGSPLHF. V gene TRBV7-2 combines with J gene TRBJ1-6; D ambiguous. V was cut by 5 bases and J by 9 bases, with 14 bases left in between. Germline CDR1 is SGHTA and CDR2 is FQGNSA. This CDR3 region has 14 residues.

This chain's CDR3 is CASRAGTAEKLFF. DNA for the CDR3: TGTGCCAGCAGAGCCGGGACAGCTGAAAAACTGTTTTTT. The chain combines TRBV12-3 or TRBV12-4 with TRBJ1-4; 7 nucleotides match TRBD1. This CDR3 has 13 residues. The ends lost 6 bases at V and 7 bases at J; junction bases unmatched: 5.

CDR3 residues: CASSYLGVDGYTF. CDR3 bases: TGTGCCAGCAGTTACTTGGGGGTGGATGGCTACACCTTC. The chain joins TRBV6-5 to TRBJ1-2; tentatively, D is TRBD1 (5 bases). The germline V and J ends were trimmed by 1 base and 6 bases, with 9 bases remaining between them. The length of the CDR3 is 13 residues. CDR1 and CDR2 (germline): MNHEY, SVGAGI.

This chain uses TRBV5-1 with TRBJ2-3, with D possibly being TRBD1 (5 bases). Germline values: CDR1 SGHRS, CDR2 YFSETQ. This CDR3 contains 15 residues. Trimming took 0 bases from V and 6 from J, leaving 14 bases between them. CDR3 in DNA: TGCGCCAGCAGCTTGGCCTCAGGGTATGGGGATACGCAGTATTTT. Amino acids: CASSLASGYGDTQYF.

The chain employs TRBV7-2 and TRBJ1-2, with D possibly being TRBD1 (5 bases). Germline CDR1 reads SGHTA; CDR2 reads FQGNSA. This CDR3 comprises 15 residues. The V end lost 7 bases, the J end lost 4 bases, and 19 bases lay between the germline ends. As DNA, the CDR3 is TGTGCCAGCATCCCCCGCGCGGGGCAGGGCTATGGCTACACCTTC. As protein: CASIPRAGQGYGYTF.

The chain employs TRBV7-9 and TRBJ2-5, with TRBD1 matching over 7 bases. The length of the CDR3 is 14 residues. The trim removed 2 bases at V and 3 bases at J, leaving 3 bases unmatched. The V gene's germline CDR1 is SEHNR and CDR2 FQNEAQ (reference sequence). The CDR3 region has the DNA TGTGCCAGCAGCTTATCGGGACAGAAAGAGACCCAGTACTTC. Translated, it gives CASSLSGQKETQYF.

The V and J genes are TRBV27 and TRBJ1-5; tentative D call: TRBD1 (6 bases). CDR1 is MNHEY and CDR2 is SMNVEV in the germline V gene (reference sequence). CDR3 size: 14 residues. V was trimmed by 5 bases and J by 4 bases, leaving 12 bases between them. CDR3 loop: CASSHRVSNQPQHF. The CDR3 DNA is TGTGCCAGCAGTCACAGGGTATCGAATCAGCCCCAGCATTTT.

This clone was seen just once. The chain employs TRBV3-1 (or the pseudogene TRBV3-2) and TRBJ2-4; perhaps TRBD1 as D (6 bases). CDR3 size: 15 residues. V lost 0 bases and J 8 bases, leaving 14 bases between the germline ends. The germline V gene encodes CDR1 LGHDT and CDR2 YNNKEL (reference sequence). The CDR3 DNA follows: TGTGCCAGCAGCCAAGACGTCGGACACAGGGACATTCAGTACTTC. Translation: CASSQDVGHRDIQYF.

The V gene is TRBV7-2, the J gene TRBJ2-1, with D perhaps TRBD2 (6 bases). The CDR3 consists of 15 residues. V lost 1 base to trimming and J lost 4 bases, with 11 bases between them. CDR1 is SGHTA, CDR2 FQGNSA, per germline. CDR3: CASSLVAAAYNEQFF. The CDR3 DNA follows: TGTGCCAGCAGCTTAGTAGCGGCAGCTTACAATGAGCAGTTCTTC.

The J gene is TRBJ2-3, the V gene TRBV7-9, with D uncertain. In germline, CDR1 is SEHNR, CDR2 FQNEAQ (reference sequence). The CDR3 runs 13 residues. Trimming removed 4 bases from V and 0 bases from J, with 5 bases in between. CDR3 sequence (DNA): TGTGCCAGCAGCTCAACTAGCACAGATACGCAGTATTTT. Translation: CASSSTSTDTQYF.

V and J are TRBV28 and TRBJ2-7; D is undetermined. Trimming took off 5 bases at V and 4 bases at J, with 12 bases between the two ends. The CDR3 has 13 amino acids. The germline V gene has CDR1 MDHEN and CDR2 SYDVKM. The CDR3: CASSPLVAYEQYF. CDR3 nucleotides: TGTGCCAGCAGTCCACTGGTAGCTTACGAGCAGTACTTC.

This clone was counted only a few times. The chain employs TRBV2 and TRBJ1-6; 10 nucleotides agree with TRBD1. The junction had 1 base not matched to a gene; V was cut back by 6 bases and J by 8 bases. Germline V lookup: CDR1 SNHLY, CDR2 FYNNEI. CDR3 length equals 13 residues. The CDR3 sequence: CASRGQGDSPLHF. Written as DNA, the CDR3 is TGTGCCAGCAGAGGACAGGGGGATTCACCCCTCCACTTT. Using reference TRBV2 and TRBJ1-6 for the parts outside the CDR3, the full variable domain is EPEVTQTPSHQVTQMGQEVILRCVPISNHLYFYWYRQILGQKVEFLVSFYNNEISEKSEIFDDQFSVERPDGSNFTLKIRSTKLEDSAMYFCASRGQGDSPLHFGNGTRLTVT.

V gene TRBV7-9 combines with J gene TRBJ1-1, with TRBD1 identical over 8 bases. Per germline, CDR1 SEHNR and CDR2 FQNEAQ (reference sequence). J lost 3 bases, V lost 1 base, and 7 bases had no gene match. CDR3 length equals 16 residues. The CDR3 sequence: CASSLGQGARDTEAFF. The CDR3 DNA reads as TGTGCCAGCAGCTTAGGGCAGGGGGCGCGTGACACTGAAGCTTTCTTT. Complete variable domain (other parts from reference TRBV7-9 and TRBJ1-1): DTGVSQNPRHKITKRGQNVTFRCDPISEHNRLYWYRQTLGQGPEFLTYFQNEAQLEKSRLLSDRFSAERPKGSFSTLEIQRTEQGDSAMYLCASSLGQGARDTEAFFGQGTRLTVV.

The chain joins TRBV19 to TRBJ2-3, with D possibly called TRBD1 or TRBD2 (7 bases each). Germline V gives CDR1 LNHDA, CDR2 SQIVND (reference sequence). The CDR3 runs to 18 residues. V gave up 2 bases and J gave up 2 bases, with 20 bases separating them. CDR3: CASSISSGRGLVTDTQYF. CDR3 sequence (DNA): TGTGCCAGTAGTATAAGCTCGGGGAGGGGGCTGGTCACAGATACGCAGTATTTT. Variable domain in full (rest from reference TRBV19 and TRBJ2-3): DGGITQSPKYLFRKEGQNVTLSCEQNLNHDAMYWYRQDPGQGLRLIYYSQIVNDFQKGDIAEGYSVSREKKESFPLTVTSAQKNPTAFYLCASSISSGRGLVTDTQYFGPGTRLTVL.

The V call is TRBV5-1, the J call TRBJ2-2, with TRBD1 identical over 10 bases. The J segment lost 5 bases and the V segment lost 8 bases, leaving 9 bases of the junction unmatched. CDR1 and CDR2 from the germline V gene are SGHRS and YFSETQ. CDR3 length equals 15 residues. This CDR3 is CASGVGTGVTGELFF. CDR3 coding DNA: TGCGCCAGTGGAGTGGGGACAGGGGTGACCGGGGAGCTGTTTTTT. Supplemented by reference TRBV5-1 and TRBJ2-2, the full variable domain reads KAGVTQTPRYLIKTRGQQVTLSCSPISGHRSVSWYQQTPGQGLQFLFEYFSETQRNKGNFPGRFSGRQFSNSRSEMNVSTLELGDSALYLCASGVGTGVTGELFFGEGSRLTVL.

The chain employs TRBV3-1 (or the pseudogene TRBV3-2) and TRBJ2-2; D gene unclear. The CDR3 contains 14 residues. CDR1 LGHDT and CDR2 YNNKEL come from the germline V gene (reference sequence). The V and J ends lost 2 bases and 0 bases respectively, with 4 bases between them. For the CDR3, the DNA is TGTGCCAGCAGCCAATCCACGAACACCGGGGAGCTGTTTTTT. This translates into CASSQSTNTGELFF.

The V and J genes are TRBV7-9 and TRBJ1-6; D might be TRBD1 (6 bases). This CDR3 has 19 amino acids. The germline CDR1 and CDR2 sequences are SEHNR and FQNEAQ (reference sequence). V lost 0 bases and J 0 bases, leaving 15 bases between the germline ends. In DNA form, the CDR3 reads TGTGCCAGCAGCTTAGCGCTGGACAGCCGGAGCTCCTATAATTCACCCCTCCACTTT. The encoded protein is CASSLALDSRSSYNSPLHF.